The entry that follows covers one T cell receptor beta chain sequence. Profiled with immunoSEQ multiplex PCR; TCRdb holds only in-frame clones, not every one. The data contain 200,000 to 250,000 clones, about 94% of them seen just once; the ten biggest clones take up about 0.8%. The sample is drawn from a study of blood T cell repertoires in COVID-19. For the study at large: From the United States, Italy and Spain came samples of acute and convalescent COVID-19. The analysed material was cDNA or gDNA that came from T cells, B-cell-depleted T cells, or PBMCs.

V was clipped by 0 bases and J by 5 bases; unmatched bases: 17. Looked up from germline, CDR1 is SGDLS and CDR2 is YYNGEE. The CDR3 extends over 18 amino acids. One Seattle source followed patients from active infection through their disease course. Sample: peripheral blood. The clonotype comes from a man aged 60-69 years with COVID-19, enrolled during active disease. The V call is TRBV9, the J call TRBJ2-7, with 7 nucleotides matching TRBD2. The CDR3 protein is CASSVVLEGGRGFHEQYF. CDR3 nucleotides: TGTGCCAGCAGCGTAGTCTTAGAAGGAGGGCGGGGGTTCCACGAGCAGTACTTC.